The T cell receptor beta chain described here comes from a study of T cells after yellow fever vaccination. Looking at the study overall: SMART-Seq v4 Ultra Low Input handled preparation of low-cell-number fractions. Overall study findings and caveats: At about 97% for CD4 and just over 85% for CD8, most primary-vaccination clones showed up again after the booster. Abundant clonotypes from the bulk population could contaminate FACS-sorted repertoires.

Universal primer sites and UMIs were introduced during 5'RACE template-switching synthesis of TCR cDNA. A single record per CDR3 protein comes from TCRdb applying MiXCR to the 5' RACE reads. The data contain roughly 310,000 distinct CDR3 sequences, less than 4.5% of them singletons. This clonotype was seen ten or more times. Its antigen is currently unknown. V was pared by 5 bases and J by 9 bases, with 11 bases between. The CDR3 is 12 amino acids. The material sequenced was PBMCs, taken on the day of the yellow fever booster vaccination. V and J are TRBV12-3 or TRBV12-4 and TRBJ2-1; no reliable D call. This receptor was taken from a man between 18 and 29 years old who received the YFV17D yellow fever vaccine. Written as DNA, the CDR3 is TGTGCCAGCAGTCCCTCACTCGGTGAGCAGTTCTTC. It translates to CASSPSLGEQFF.